This T cell receptor (beta chain) was captured in a study of graft-versus-host responses after intestinal transplantation. About the research overall: Multivisceral, liver-intestinal, or isolated intestinal transplants were received by the recipients. Induction using anti-thymocyte globulin, followed by tacrolimus and steroids for approximately 3 years, was given to all recipients. Study-wide findings and caveats: Early post-transplant HvG declines tracked with peak circulating GvH clone levels. The presence of high graft-versus-host to host-versus-graft clonal ratios in allografts characterized patients with graft-donor T cell macrochimerism.

TCRdb's table, derived via immunoSEQ multiplex PCR, lists solely in-frame clones and lacks some. Among tens of thousands of clones listed, roughly 92% were seen once. Trimming removed 0 bases at V and 8 bases at J, with 12 bases between. The CDR3 spans 14 residues. Germline V gene sequence: CDR1 SGHAT, CDR2 FQNNGV. In regard to this clone: The antigen is undetermined.

Sequencing used unstimulated CD4+ T cells sorted from spleen or lymph node cells, obtained before intestinal transplant. V gene TRBV11-2 combines with J gene TRBJ2-3, with D possibly TRBD2 on 5 matching bases. This TCR was sampled from a human donor who received an intestinal transplant. The CDR3 loop reads CASSLDPTAGTQYF. The CDR3 DNA is TGTGCCAGCAGCTTAGATCCGACGGCGGGTACGCAGTATTTT.